These 12 T cell receptor beta chains came from one sample sequenced in a study of CD8 T cells in ankylosing spondylitis. Study-level findings and limits: Seemingly characteristic of ankylosing spondylitis blood was a TCR beta motif consisting of about 8 highly homologous variants.

TCRdb fed the 5' RACE reads into MiXCR, producing one record per CDR3 protein. The table records fewer than 750,000 distinct CDR3 sequences, around 20% of them present only once. The antigens of these receptors remain unknown. The sample was blood, either unsorted or a sorted T cell fraction (not recorded which). Receptors originate from a male donor with ankylosing spondylitis.

This clonotype has only a few counts. V gene TRBV20-1 combines with J gene TRBJ1-1; no definite D call. V was trimmed by 4 bases and J by 3 bases, leaving 6 bases between them. The CDR3 extends over 11 amino acids. CDR1 is DFQATT, CDR2 SNEGSKA, per germline (reference sequence). The CDR3 nucleotides are TGCAGTGCTACTCCTGACACTGAAGCTTTCTTT. This codes for CSATPDTEAFF.

J is TRBJ1-6 and V is TRBV18, with D possibly being TRBD1 (6 bases). CDR1 is KGHSH, CDR2 LQKENI, per germline. V was clipped by 3 bases and J by 8 bases, with 14 bases between them. This CDR3 spans 15 amino acids. CDR3 sequence: CASSPGGHEDSPLHF. The CDR3 bases are TGTGCCAGCTCACCGGGGGGACATGAGGATTCACCCCTCCACTTT.

This sequence joins TRBV20-1 and TRBJ2-1; TRBD2 matches at 15 bases. The germline CDR1 and CDR2 sequences are DFQATT and SNEGSKA (reference sequence). The ends lost 5 bases at V and 6 bases at J; junction bases unmatched: 8. The CDR3 has 16 amino acids. CDR3 DNA: TGCAGTGCTCCTGGACTAGCGGGAGGGAGGGGCAATGAGCAGTTCTTC. Amino acids: CSAPGLAGGRGNEQFF.

The sample holds a few counts of this clonotype. CDR3: CASSQDRWETNEQYF. CDR3 bases: TGTGCCAGCAGCCAAGATCGGTGGGAGACGAACGAGCAGTACTTC. J is TRBJ2-7 and V is TRBV3-1; D is perhaps TRBD2 (5 bases). The V gene lost 0 bases and the J gene lost 5 bases, with 14 bases spanning the gap. CDR1 and CDR2 from the germline V gene are LGHDT and YNNKEL (reference sequence). The CDR3 covers 15 residues.

This clonotype was counted only a few times. The chain has TRBV12-3 or TRBV12-4 and TRBJ2-1; 14 bases line up with TRBD2. The V segment lost 0 bases and the J segment 7 bases; nucleotides outside the gene matches: 14. This CDR3 has 20 amino acids. This CDR3 reads CASSLAGTSGGNPTRNEQFF. CDR3 sequence (DNA): TGTGCCAGCAGTTTAGCGGGGACTAGCGGGGGAAACCCAACACGGAATGAGCAGTTCTTC.

The CDR3 sequence is CASSAGGFGTDTQYF. The CDR3 nucleotides read TGTGCCAGCAGTGCAGGGGGGTTTGGCACAGATACGCAGTATTTT. The rearrangement links TRBV2 to TRBJ2-3, with D perhaps TRBD1 (7 bases). V was cut by 4 bases and J by 1 base, with 12 bases left in between. CDR1 is SNHLY, CDR2 FYNNEI, per germline. The CDR3 sequence is 15 residues long.

The table lists this clonotype with many counts. The chain has TRBV9 and TRBJ2-3, with 12 bases identical to TRBD2. The CDR3 is 15 amino acids. Unmatched junction bases numbered 6, after V lost 4 bases and J lost 6 bases. Germline V CDR1 and CDR2: SGDLS, YYNGEE. CDR3 loop: CASSQTSGRRDTQYF. CDR3 nucleotide sequence: TGTGCCAGCAGCCAGACTAGCGGGAGAAGGGATACGCAGTATTTT.

The rearrangement links TRBV7-9 to TRBJ2-7, with TRBD1 matching over 11 bases. The V gene end was trimmed by 8 bases and the J gene end by 3 bases; junction bases not matched to a gene: 9. The CDR3 is 15 amino acids. The V gene's germline CDR1 is SEHNR and CDR2 FQNEAQ (reference sequence). The CDR3 loop is CASGYPGQGDYEQYF. The CDR3 region has the DNA TGTGCCAGCGGATATCCGGGACAGGGGGACTACGAGCAGTACTTC.

This sequence joins TRBV4-1 and TRBJ2-3; TRBD1 might be the D (7 bases). Trimming cost V 0 bases and J 3 bases, with 13 bases left between them. Germline CDR1 MGHRA, CDR2 YSYEKL. There are 16 residues in the CDR3. CDR3 sequence reads: CASSQDETGRTDTQYF. The CDR3 region has the DNA TGCGCCAGCAGCCAAGATGAGACAGGGAGGACAGATACGCAGTATTTT.

J is TRBJ2-1 and V is TRBV5-1; tentative D call: TRBD1 (5 bases). Trimming removed 0 bases from V and 10 bases from J, with 17 bases in between. Germline V lookup: CDR1 SGHRS, CDR2 YFSETQ. The CDR3 is 15 amino acids. CDR3 residues: CASSLGAGYVVEQFF. DNA for the CDR3: TGCGCCAGCAGCTTGGGGGCAGGGTATGTGGTGGAGCAGTTCTTC.

This clonotype was detected a few times. The chain joins TRBV6-1 to TRBJ2-3; D gene unclear. Germline V gene lookup returns CDR1 MNHNS and CDR2 SASEGT. Trimming removed 2 bases at V and 4 bases at J, with 4 bases between. CDR3 length: 12 residues. CDR3 loop: CASSEYPDTQYF. The DNA of the CDR3 is TGTGCCAGCAGTGAATACCCAGATACGCAGTATTTT.

The J gene is TRBJ1-1, the V gene TRBV7-9, with D possibly being TRBD1 (6 bases). CDR1 is SEHNR and CDR2 is FQNEAQ in the germline V gene (reference sequence). Trimming shortened V by 5 bases and J by 7 bases, and 17 bases separated the two germline ends. The CDR3 consists of 14 residues. The CDR3 reads CASSAGGTTIEAFF. CDR3 nucleotides: TGTGCCAGCAGCGCCGGGGGGACAACTATTGAAGCTTTCTTT.